This T cell receptor (beta chain) was identified in a study of technical replicates of blood from a handful of donors. The junction had 7 bases not matched to a gene; V was cut back by 6 bases and J by 8 bases. CDR1 is MDHEN, CDR2 SYDVKM, per germline. The CDR3 is made up of 13 amino acids. The data were produced by immunoSEQ multiplex PCR, yet TCRdb's version contains in-frame clones alone and is incomplete. The sample yields 95,000 or so clones, approximately 96% seen once. The sequenced sample was T cells isolated from PBMCs. This receptor was obtained from a human donor in good health. J is TRBJ1-2 and V is TRBV28; 9 bases agree with TRBD1. As DNA, the CDR3 is TGTGCCAGCAGCTTGGGGACAGGGACCGGCTACACCTTC. Encoded protein: CASSLGTGTGYTF.